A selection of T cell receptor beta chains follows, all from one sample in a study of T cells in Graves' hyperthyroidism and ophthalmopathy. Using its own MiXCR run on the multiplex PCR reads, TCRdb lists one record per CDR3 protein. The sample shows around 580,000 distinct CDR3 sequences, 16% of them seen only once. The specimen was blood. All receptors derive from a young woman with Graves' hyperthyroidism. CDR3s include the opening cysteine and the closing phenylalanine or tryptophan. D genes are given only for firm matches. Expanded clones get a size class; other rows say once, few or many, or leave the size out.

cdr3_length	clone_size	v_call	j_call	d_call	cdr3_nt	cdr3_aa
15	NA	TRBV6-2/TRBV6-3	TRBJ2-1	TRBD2	TGTGCCAGCAGCCGTAGCGGGGGGACCCCCGGTGAGCAGTTCTTC	CASSRSGGTPGEQFF
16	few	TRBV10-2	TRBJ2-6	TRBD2	TGCGCCAGCATAATGGGGGAGGGCTCTGGGGCCAACGTCCTGACTTTC	CASIMGEGSGANVLTF
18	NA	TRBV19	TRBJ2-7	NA	TGTGCCAGTAGTATACGAGCCGCAGAAGGGGGGTACTCCTACGAGCAGTACTTC	CASSIRAAEGGYSYEQYF
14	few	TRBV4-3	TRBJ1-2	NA	TGCGCCAGCAGCCAAGATTGGGTCCCGCGGGGCTACACCTTC	CASSQDWVPRGYTF
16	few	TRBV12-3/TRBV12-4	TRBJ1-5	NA	TGTGCCAGCAGTCGAACGACAGGCGGAAGCAATCAGCCCCAGCATTTT	CASSRTTGGSNQPQHF
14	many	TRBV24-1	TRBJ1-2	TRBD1	TGTGCCACCAGTGAGCCTGACAGGGCGGGCGGCTACACCTTC	CATSEPDRAGGYTF
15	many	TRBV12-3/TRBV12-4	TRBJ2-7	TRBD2	TGTGCCAGCAGCCTTACTACGGCGGGGGGTTACGAGCAGTACTTC	CASSLTTAGGYEQYF
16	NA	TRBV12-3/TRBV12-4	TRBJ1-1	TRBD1	TGTGCCACTAAAGACAGGGGTGGGTCCATGAACACTGAAGCTTTCTTT	CATKDRGGSMNTEAFF
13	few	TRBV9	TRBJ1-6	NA	TGTGCCAGCAGCGCAGCAGGGGTCTCACCCCTCCACTTT	CASSAAGVSPLHF
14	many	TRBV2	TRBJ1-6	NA	TGTGCCAGCAGAGACCACCGCCTTAATTCACCCCTCCACTTT	CASRDHRLNSPLHF
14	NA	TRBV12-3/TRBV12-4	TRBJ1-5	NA	TGTGCCAGCAGCCCGGGGCAACTAAGGCAGCCCCAGCATTTT	CASSPGQLRQPQHF
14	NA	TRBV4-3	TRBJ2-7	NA	TGCGCCAGCAGCCTTGGAGTTATCTCCTACGAGCAGTACTTC	CASSLGVISYEQYF
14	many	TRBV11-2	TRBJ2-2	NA	TGTGCCAGCAGCTTAGATGTCGACACCGGGGAGCTGTTTTTT	CASSLDVDTGELFF
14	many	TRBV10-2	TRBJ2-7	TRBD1	TGCGCCAGCAGTGAGTCCACAGGGGGGTACGAGCAGTACTTC	CASSESTGGYEQYF
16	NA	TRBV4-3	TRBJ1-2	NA	TGCGCCAGCAGCCAAGATCGGCAGCCCAGTCCTTATGGCTACACCTTC	CASSQDRQPSPYGYTF
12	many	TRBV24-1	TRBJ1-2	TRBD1	TGTGCCACCAGTACAGGGGGTTCAAGCTACACCTTC	CATSTGGSSYTF
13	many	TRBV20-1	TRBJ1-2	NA	TGCAGTGCTAAGAGCCAGGGGCGTTCTGGCTACACCTTC	CSAKSQGRSGYTF
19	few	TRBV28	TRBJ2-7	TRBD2	TGTGCCAGCAGTTTACCCCTCGCACGGACTAGCGGGAGCTTCCGCGAGCAGTACTTC	CASSLPLARTSGSFREQYF
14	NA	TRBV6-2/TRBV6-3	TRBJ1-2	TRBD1	TGTGCCAGCAGTCATTACGCAGACAGGGGAGGCTACACCTTC	CASSHYADRGGYTF
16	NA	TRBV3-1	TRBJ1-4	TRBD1	TGTGCCAGCAGCCAAGATTTAGAGACAGGGGATGAAAAACTGTTTTTT	CASSQDLETGDEKLFF
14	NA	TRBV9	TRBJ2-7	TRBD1	TGTGCCAGCAGCGTACGGCCAGGGGGCTACGAGCAGTACTTC	CASSVRPGGYEQYF
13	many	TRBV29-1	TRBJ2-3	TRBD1	TGCAGCGTTGATGAGGGGGCTACGGATACGCAGTATTTT	CSVDEGATDTQYF
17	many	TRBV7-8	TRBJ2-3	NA	TGTGCCAGCAGCTTATCCGCCGGAGGGAGAGTCCTCGATACGCAGTATTTT	CASSLSAGGRVLDTQYF
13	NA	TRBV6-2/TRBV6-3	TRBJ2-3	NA	TGTGCCAGCAGCAACATGCGATCAGATACGCAGTATTTT	CASSNMRSDTQYF
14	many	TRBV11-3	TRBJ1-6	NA	TGTGCCAGCAGCCTACGTGGGTATAATTCACCCCTCCACTTT	CASSLRGYNSPLHF
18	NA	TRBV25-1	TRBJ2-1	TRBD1	TGTGCCAGCAGTGAAGCCTACCCAGGGGGATACTCCTACAATGAGCAGTTCTTC	CASSEAYPGGYSYNEQFF
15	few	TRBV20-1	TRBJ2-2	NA	TGCAGTGCTAGAGATAGTGGGGCTAGCTCCGGGGAGCTGTTTTTT	CSARDSGASSGELFF
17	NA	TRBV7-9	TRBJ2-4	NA	TGTGCCAGCAGCCTCGAACTAACAGGCTTCGCCAAAAACATTCAGTACTTC	CASSLELTGFAKNIQYF
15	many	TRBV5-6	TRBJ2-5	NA	TGTGCCAGCAGCTTAGGGGACACCATCCGAGAGACCCAGTACTTC	CASSLGDTIRETQYF
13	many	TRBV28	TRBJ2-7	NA	TGTGCCAGCATCGGGAGTGGGACCTACGAGCAGTACTTC	CASIGSGTYEQYF
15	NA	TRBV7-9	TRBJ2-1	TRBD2	TGTGCCAGCAGCTTAACGCTAGCGGGATACAATGAGCAGTTCTTC	CASSLTLAGYNEQFF
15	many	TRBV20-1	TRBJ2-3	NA	TGCAGTGCTAGAGATCATCGACACAGCACAGATACGCAGTATTTT	CSARDHRHSTDTQYF
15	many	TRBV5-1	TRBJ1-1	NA	TGCGCCAGCAGCTTGGGACAGATCCCGAACACTGAAGCTTTCTTT	CASSLGQIPNTEAFF
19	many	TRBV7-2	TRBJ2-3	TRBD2	TGTGCCAGCAGCTTGCCCCCGGGACTAGCGGGGCCCCCGGGGGATACGCAGTATTTT	CASSLPPGLAGPPGDTQYF
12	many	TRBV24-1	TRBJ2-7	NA	TGTGCCACCAGTGACCCCTCCTACGAGCAGTACTTC	CATSDPSYEQYF
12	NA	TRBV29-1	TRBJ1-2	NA	TGCAGCGTGGGAGATAGGATCTATGGCTACACCTTC	CSVGDRIYGYTF
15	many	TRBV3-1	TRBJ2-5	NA	TGTGCCAGCACCGCAAGCTCTGGAGCGAGGGAGACCCAGTACTTC	CASTASSGARETQYF
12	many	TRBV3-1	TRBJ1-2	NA	TGTGCCAGCAGCCAAGAGATGGGGGGCTACACCTTC	CASSQEMGGYTF
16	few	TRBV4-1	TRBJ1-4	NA	TGCGCCAGCAGCCAAGATTCCGGACTCTTTAATGAAAAACTGTTTTTT	CASSQDSGLFNEKLFF
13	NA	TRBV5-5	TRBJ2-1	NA	TGTGCCAGCAGGGTAGGGGAGTACAATGAGCAGTTCTTC	CASRVGEYNEQFF
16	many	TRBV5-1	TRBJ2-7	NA	TGCGCCAGCAGCTTGGGCCTATTATCCCAGGGGCGGGAGCAGTACTTC	CASSLGLLSQGREQYF
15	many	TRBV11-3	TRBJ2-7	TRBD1	TGTGCCAGCAGCTTAGATGTGGGACAGGGCTACGAGCAGTACTTC	CASSLDVGQGYEQYF
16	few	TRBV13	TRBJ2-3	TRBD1	TGTGCCAGCAGCTTACTTCTGACAGGGGGCACAGATACGCAGTATTTT	CASSLLLTGGTDTQYF
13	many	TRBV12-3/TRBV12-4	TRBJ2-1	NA	TGTGCCAGCAGTTTATGGACTTACAATGAGCAGTTCTTC	CASSLWTYNEQFF
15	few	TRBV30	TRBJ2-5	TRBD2	TGTGCCTGGAGTCCCTCTAGCGGGAGGCGAGAGACCCAGTACTTC	CAWSPSSGRRETQYF
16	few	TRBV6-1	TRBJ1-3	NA	TGTGCCAGCAGTGAAGCCGTGGGGTCCGCTGGAAACACCATATATTTT	CASSEAVGSAGNTIYF